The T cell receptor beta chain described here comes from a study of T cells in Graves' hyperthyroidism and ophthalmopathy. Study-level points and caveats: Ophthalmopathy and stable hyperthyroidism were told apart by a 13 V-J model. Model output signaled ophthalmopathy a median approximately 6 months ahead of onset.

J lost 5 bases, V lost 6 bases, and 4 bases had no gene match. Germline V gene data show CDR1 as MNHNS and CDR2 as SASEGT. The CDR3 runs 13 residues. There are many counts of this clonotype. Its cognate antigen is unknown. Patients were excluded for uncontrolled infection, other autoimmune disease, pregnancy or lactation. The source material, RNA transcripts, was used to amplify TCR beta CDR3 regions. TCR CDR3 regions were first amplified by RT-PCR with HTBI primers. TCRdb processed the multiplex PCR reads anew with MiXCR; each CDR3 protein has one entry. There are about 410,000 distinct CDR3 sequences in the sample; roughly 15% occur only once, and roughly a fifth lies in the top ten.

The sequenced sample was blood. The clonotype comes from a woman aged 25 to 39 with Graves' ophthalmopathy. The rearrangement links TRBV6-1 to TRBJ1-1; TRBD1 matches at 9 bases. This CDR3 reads CASRGQGRTEAFF. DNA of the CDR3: TGTGCCAGCAGGGGACAGGGTCGGACTGAAGCTTTCTTT.